The 10 T cell receptor beta chains below come from one sample, sequenced in a study of regulatory T cells in long-lasting Graves disease. To make TCR beta libraries, researchers used iRepertoire HTBI primers and Arm-PCR of CDR3 regions. TCRdb reanalysed the multiplex PCR reads using MiXCR and keeps one entry per CDR3 protein. This table holds about 380,000 distinct CDR3 sequences, 15% found once. Described time point: newly diagnosed GD, antithyroid drugs for less than 3 months. PBMC RNA was the source of the TCR library. The sample consisted of peripheral blood mononuclear cells (PBMCs), taken at new diagnosis, from a patient treated with antithyroid drugs. These receptors were taken from a female donor with Graves disease.

This clonotype showed up many times. This chain connects TRBV28 to TRBJ1-1; TRBD1 is a possible D gene (6 bases). Trimming left V 8 bases short and J 5 bases short, with 21 bases between. This CDR3 spans 15 amino acids. Germline CDR1 MDHEN, CDR2 SYDVKM. CDR3 sequence: CASGFNWQGKTEAFF. The CDR3 nucleotides are TGTGCCAGCGGGTTCAACTGGCAGGGGAAGACTGAAGCTTTCTTT.

The chain joins TRBV30 to TRBJ2-2; 7 bases map to TRBD1. V was clipped by 2 bases and J by 7 bases; unmatched bases: 10. Germline loops: CDR1 GTSNPN, CDR2 SVGIG (reference sequence). This CDR3 spans 15 amino acids. CDR3 region: CAWSPTGVDIGELFF. The CDR3 nucleotides are TGTGCCTGGAGTCCCACAGGGGTTGATATCGGGGAGCTGTTTTTT.

This clonotype was seen at least ten times. The chain combines TRBV20-1 with TRBJ1-5; D gene unclear. Germline CDR1 reads DFQATT; CDR2 reads SNEGSKA (reference sequence). The CDR3 runs to 12 residues. V shed 6 bases and J shed 3 bases, with 9 bases lying between them. CDR3 loop: CSAGRLNQPQHF. The CDR3 region has the DNA TGCAGTGCCGGACGGCTCAATCAGCCCCAGCATTTT.

This clonotype was found a few times. A much larger clonotype is one base distant, so this may be a read error. The V gene is TRBV20-1, the J gene TRBJ2-7; the match to TRBD2 covers 8 bases. CDR1 and CDR2 (germline): DFQATT, SNEGSKA (reference sequence). The CDR3 is 16 residues long. V lost 3 bases and J lost 2; bases outside the gene matches: 12. CDR3 sequence reads: CSAREWTSRTAYEQYF. The CDR3 nucleotides read TGCAGTGCTAGGGAGTGGACTAGCAGGACCGCCTACGAGCAGTACTTC.

This clonotype was detected many times. The genes are TRBV27 and TRBJ1-1; 9 nucleotides match TRBD1. Germline loops: CDR1 MNHEY, CDR2 SMNVEV (reference sequence). V was clipped by 3 bases and J by 1 base; unmatched bases: 9. The CDR3 has 17 amino acids. CDR3 DNA: TGTGCCAGCAGTTTTGGCCCGGGACAGGGAACGAACACTGAAGCTTTCTTT. As protein: CASSFGPGQGTNTEAFF.

This chain links TRBV11-3 with TRBJ1-1; TRBD1 aligns across 8 bases. Germline trimming cut 7 bases from V and 3 bases from J; bases unmatched to any gene: 4. Looked up from germline, CDR1 is SGHNT and CDR2 is YENEEA. The CDR3 consists of 13 residues. The CDR3 nucleotides read TGTGCCAGCACTGGACAGGGTGACACTGAAGCTTTCTTT. It is translated as CASTGQGDTEAFF. The full variable domain, with the rest looked up from reference TRBV11-3 and TRBJ1-1, is EAGVVQSPRYKIIEKKQPVAFWCNPISGHNTLYWYLQNLGQGPELLIRYENEEAVDDSQLPKDRFSAERLKGVDSTLKIQPAELGDSAVYLCASTGQGDTEAFFGQGTRLTVV.

This clonotype was seen more than once but under ten times. The CDR3 DNA sequence: TGTGCCAGCAGTTTAGTCGGCACCTTGATTGAAGCTTTCTTT. Residues: CASSLVGTLIEAFF. V usage is TRBV27 and J usage is TRBJ1-1; D is undetermined. CDR3 length: 14 residues. Germline V gene lookup returns CDR1 MNHEY and CDR2 SMNVEV (reference sequence). V gave up 2 bases and J gave up 7 bases, with 14 bases separating them.

In regard to this clonotype: This clone may be a read error of a much larger clone one base away. J is TRBJ2-2 and V is TRBV19; a weak D match, TRBD2 (6 bases). This CDR3 spans 14 amino acids. Germline-derived CDR1 and CDR2 are LNHDA and SQIVND (reference sequence). Trimming stripped 7 bases from V and 6 bases from J, with 15 bases between. In DNA form, the CDR3 reads TGTGCCAGTAACAGGTGGGGGGAGGCCGGGGAGCTGTTTTTT. This sequence encodes CASNRWGEAGELFF. Drawing the rest from reference TRBV19 and TRBJ2-2, the complete variable domain is DGGITQSPKYLFRKEGQNVTLSCEQNLNHDAMYWYRQDPGQGLRLIYYSQIVNDFQKGDIAEGYSVSREKKESFPLTVTSAQKNPTAFYLCASNRWGEAGELFFGEGSRLTVL.

The sample holds one count of this clonotype. One base away lies a much larger clone, so this may be a sequencing read error. This chain links TRBV7-2 with TRBJ2-5; 13 nucleotides match TRBD2. J lost 4 bases, V lost 8 bases, and 10 bases had no gene match. The CDR3 has 16 residues. Germline CDR1 is SGHTA and CDR2 is FQGNSA. Here the CDR3 reads CASSPQLAGGGETQYF. The CDR3 bases are TGTGCCAGCTCCCCCCAACTAGCGGGAGGGGGAGAGACCCAGTACTTC.

This clonotype turned up a few times. V usage is TRBV19 and J usage is TRBJ2-1; D is perhaps TRBD1 or TRBD2 (5 bases each). Looked up from germline, CDR1 is LNHDA and CDR2 is SQIVND (reference sequence). Trimming removed 3 bases from V and 10 bases from J, with 16 bases in between. The CDR3 totals 14 residues. The CDR3 loop reads CASSIYRGTPEQFF. As DNA, the CDR3 is TGTGCCAGTAGTATTTACCGAGGGACCCCGGAGCAGTTCTTC.